This T cell receptor (beta chain) comes out of a study of T cells in Graves' hyperthyroidism and ophthalmopathy. Findings and caveats of the study: Ophthalmopathy prediction by the model preceded onset by a median roughly 6.3 months.

Trimming at V came to 4 bases and at J to 7 bases, leaving 17 bases not matched to a gene. Germline V gives CDR1 SGHAT, CDR2 FQNNGV. The length of the CDR3 is 19 residues. This clonotype was seen at least ten times. The antigen is undetermined. Amplification targeted TCR beta CDR3 regions from RNA transcripts. First-round RT-PCR targeting the TCR CDR3 was performed with the HTBI primer set. TCRdb fed the multiplex PCR reads into MiXCR, producing one record per CDR3 protein. The sample lists about 640,000 distinct CDR3 sequences; under 25% were seen once. The sequencing sample was made of blood. The receptor was derived from a man aged 25-40 years with Graves' ophthalmopathy. V gene TRBV11-2 combines with J gene TRBJ2-2; 11 positions agree with TRBD2. The CDR3 sequence is CASSSTILLAGEQGGELFF. The CDR3, as DNA: TGTGCCAGCAGCTCTACCATCCTACTAGCGGGAGAGCAAGGCGGGGAGCTGTTTTTT.